This TCR beta chain is drawn from a study of blood T cell repertoires in COVID-19. Some clones are missing from TCRdb's copy, which holds only in-frame ones; the method was immunoSEQ multiplex PCR. The profile shows around 130,000 clones, about 84% of them singletons. CDR1 and CDR2 from the germline V gene are MNHNY and SVGAGI (reference sequence). The CDR3 covers 13 residues. Trimming cost V 0 bases and J 7 bases, with 10 bases left between them. This rearrangement joins TRBV6-6 to TRBJ2-7, with D unclear. This receptor was obtained from a man between 60 and 75 years old with acute or convalescent COVID-19. The sample taken for sequencing was peripheral blood. CDR3 DNA: TGTGCCAGCAGTTACTCCCAGGCAGTGGAGCAGTACTTC. This sequence encodes CASSYSQAVEQYF.